Following are 21 T cell receptor beta chains from one sample sequenced in a study of T cell repertoires in cytomegalovirus infection (dated by TCRdb to the late 2010s). The sample was run on an Illumina HiSeq 1500. TCRdb trimmed public reads at Q25 via fastp, called clones via MiXCR and kept in-frame beta chains. Rows merge per CDR3 protein into single entries with the most common DNA and genes. The sample table records around 450,000 distinct CDR3 sequences; over 9% of these occur just once. The ten largest make up 9.5% to 13% of the sample. Sequencing was carried out using PBMCs. Source of these receptors: a human donor in good health (CMV status not recorded). Some clones in this sample may be carry-over from other donors' samples.

The chain has TRBV5-1 and TRBJ2-1, with TRBD2 identical over 8 bases. The CDR3 sequence is 15 residues long. The germline CDR1 and CDR2 sequences are SGHRS and YFSETQ. V was pared by 6 bases and J by 0 bases, with 5 bases of the junction left unmatched. The CDR3 region is CASTRSGGSYNEQFF. For the CDR3, the DNA is TGCGCCAGCACACGCAGCGGGGGCTCCTACAATGAGCAGTTCTTC.

This clonotype was seen a few times. CDR3 coding DNA: TGTGCCATCAGTGAGTCGATGGGGATAGCCCGGAGCTCCTACAATGAGCAGTTCTTC. Translation: CAISESMGIARSSYNEQFF. V and J are TRBV10-3 and TRBJ2-1; D uncertain. The CDR3 extends over 19 amino acids. Trimming left V 0 bases short and J 0 bases short, with 18 bases between. The germline CDR1 and CDR2 sequences are ENHRY and SYGVKD.

There are many counts of this clonotype. The V call is TRBV7-6, the J call TRBJ2-5, with D perhaps being TRBD1 or TRBD2 (5 bases each). CDR1 and CDR2 (germline): SGHVS, FNYEAQ. The length of the CDR3 is 15 residues. V shed 1 base and J shed 0 bases, with 9 bases lying between them. CDR3 coding DNA: TGTGCCAGCAGCTTAGGTGGGACGGACCAAGAGACCCAGTACTTC. It codes for CASSLGGTDQETQYF. Filled out from reference TRBV7-6 and TRBJ2-5, the complete variable domain reads GAGVSQSPRYKVTKRGQDVALRCDPISGHVSLYWYRQALGQGPEFLTYFNYEAQQDKSGLPNDRFSAERPEGSISTLTIQRTEQRDSAMYRCASSLGGTDQETQYFGPGTRLLVL.

This clonotype was observed many times. V gene TRBV12-3 or TRBV12-4 combines with J gene TRBJ2-3; no clear D gene. The V and J ends lost 6 bases and 0 bases respectively, with 10 bases between them. This CDR3 spans 14 amino acids. The CDR3 is CASSPAWSTDTQYF. The CDR3 DNA is TGTGCCAGCAGCCCTGCCTGGAGCACAGATACGCAGTATTTT.

The chain joins TRBV29-1 to TRBJ2-1; D remains ambiguous. Germline CDR1 and CDR2: SQVTM and ANQGSEA. Trimming shortened V by 4 bases and J by 5 bases, and 12 bases separated the two germline ends. The CDR3 runs 13 residues. The chain's CDR3 is CSVVSPMHNEQFF. The CDR3 nucleotides read TGCAGCGTTGTTTCACCGATGCACAATGAGCAGTTCTTC.

V is TRBV5-4 and J is TRBJ1-2; TRBD1 is a possible D gene (5 bases). Germline lookup yields CDR1 SGHNT and CDR2 YYREEE (reference sequence). V was shortened by 6 bases and J by 5 bases, with 14 bases between the two germline ends. The CDR3 loop spans 13 amino acids. The DNA of the CDR3 is TGTGCCAGCACCTCTGGGGGAAGGTATGGCTACACCTTC. This translates into CASTSGGRYGYTF.

This clonotype was counted only a few times. The rearrangement joins TRBV19 to TRBJ2-1; D unresolved. The V gene's germline CDR1 is LNHDA and CDR2 SQIVND (reference sequence). This CDR3 comprises 11 residues. Trimming pared 3 bases from V and 12 bases from J, leaving 9 bases between. In DNA form, the CDR3 reads TGTGCCAGTAGTATGACTTGGGGGCAGTTCTTC. Translating gives CASSMTWGQFF.

The chain links TRBV6-2 or TRBV6-3 to TRBJ2-1; possibly TRBD2 for D (7 bases). V lost 1 base, J lost 3 bases, and 13 bases lay in between. This CDR3 spans 16 amino acids. Per germline, CDR1 MNHEY and CDR2 SVGEGT. The CDR3 DNA reads as TGTGCCAGCAGTTACTTCCGCGGGGGCCTCTACAATGAGCAGTTCTTC. Translation: CASSYFRGGLYNEQFF.

This clonotype has just a few counts. The chain employs TRBV2 and TRBJ1-2; maybe TRBD1 (5 bases). The CDR3 extends over 13 amino acids. V lost 2 bases, J lost 2 bases, and 6 bases lay in between. Germline V CDR1 and CDR2: SNHLY, FYNNEI. The CDR3 DNA follows: TGTGCCAGCAGTGAAAGGGGAAACTATGGCTACACCTTC. The encoded protein is CASSERGNYGYTF.

This clonotype came up a few times. CDR3 sequence reads: CSVRDIAYEQYF. The CDR3 nucleotides read TGCAGCGTCCGGGACATTGCCTACGAGCAGTACTTC. The chain has TRBV29-1 and TRBJ2-7; the D gene is possibly TRBD1 (6 bases). This CDR3 has 12 amino acids. Germline CDR1 SQVTM, CDR2 ANQGSEA. V dropped 6 bases and J dropped 2 bases, with 11 bases sitting between them.

This clonotype has just a few counts. V is TRBV20-1 and J is TRBJ1-6; the D gene is possibly TRBD1 (5 bases). Germline V gives CDR1 DFQATT, CDR2 SNEGSKA (reference sequence). The CDR3 is 14 residues long. V lost 3 bases and J 7 bases, leaving 13 bases between the germline ends. The CDR3: CSARYWQGNSPLHF. DNA for the CDR3: TGCAGTGCTAGGTATTGGCAGGGAAATTCACCCCTCCACTTT.

This clonotype appeared once. V gene TRBV9 combines with J gene TRBJ2-1; 7 nucleotides agree with TRBD2. Per the germline V gene, CDR1 is SGDLS and CDR2 is YYNGEE. V lost 0 bases to trimming and J lost 7 bases; unmatched junction nucleotides: 7. This CDR3 contains 15 residues. The CDR3 here is CASSVGVTSENEQFF. The CDR3 coding sequence is TGTGCCAGCAGCGTAGGGGTTACTAGCGAGAATGAGCAGTTCTTC.

The chain carries TRBV6-2 or TRBV6-3 and TRBJ1-2; TRBD1 matches at 11 bases. Germline V gene sequence: CDR1 MNHEY, CDR2 SVGEGT. The CDR3 runs 14 residues. Trimming removed 7 bases from V and 8 bases from J; junction bases left unmatched: 9. The CDR3 protein is CASTYGGQGVGYTF. CDR3 coding DNA: TGTGCCAGCACCTACGGGGGACAGGGGGTCGGCTACACCTTC.

This clonotype was observed at least ten times. V gene TRBV12-3 or TRBV12-4 combines with J gene TRBJ2-7; weak D call: TRBD2 (6 bases). V lost 5 bases and J lost 7, with 15 bases in between. This CDR3 has 13 residues. The CDR3 here is CASSGGIRGEQYF. The CDR3 nucleotides are TGTGCCAGCAGTGGCGGGATAAGAGGGGAGCAGTACTTC.

Note on this clonotype: A much larger clone sits a single nucleotide away, making a read error possible. The chain employs TRBV5-5 and TRBJ1-2, with 7 bases fitting TRBD1. Germline V gene data show CDR1 as SGHKS and CDR2 as YYEKEE (reference sequence). CDR3 size: 13 residues. CDR3 protein: CAGSWQGGDGYTF. The DNA of the CDR3 is TGTGCCGGCAGCTGGCAGGGGGGGGATGGCTACACCTTC.

This clonotype showed up just a few times. This sequence joins TRBV29-1 and TRBJ2-7; possible D gene TRBD1, 6 bases. CDR3 length equals 15 residues. Per the germline V gene, CDR1 is SQVTM and CDR2 is ANQGSEA. V lost 1 base, J lost 0 bases, and 13 bases lay in between. CDR3 in amino acids: CSVEVMDRPSYEQYF. The CDR3 DNA is TGCAGCGTTGAAGTAATGGACAGACCCTCCTACGAGCAGTACTTC.

At least ten counts were recorded for this clonotype. The chain uses TRBV15 and TRBJ2-7, with a possible D match to TRBD1 (5 bases). This CDR3 region has 15 residues. CDR1 and CDR2 from the germline V gene are LNHNV and YYDKDF (reference sequence). V shed 1 base and J shed 3 bases, with 13 bases lying between them. The CDR3 DNA reads as TGTGCCACCAGCAGAGTTCCGCGACAGCGCTACGAGCAGTACTTC. Its protein product is CATSRVPRQRYEQYF.

This clonotype appeared many times. A junction boundary mismatches the germline segment, possibly from a read error. V and J are TRBV12-3 or TRBV12-4 and TRBJ1-2; D gene ambiguous. The CDR3 runs 10 residues. The chain's CDR3 is CASSLQRESF. The CDR3 DNA sequence: TGTGCCAGCAGTTTACAGAGGGAGTCATTC.

This clonotype was found many times. The V call is TRBV7-9, the J call TRBJ1-1; 7 nucleotides match TRBD1. J lost 0 bases, V lost 5 bases, and 6 bases had no gene match. Germline CDR1 reads SEHNR; CDR2 reads FQNEAQ (reference sequence). This CDR3 has 15 residues. Here the CDR3 DNA reads TGTGCCAGCAGCCCAGGGACAGAGCTGAACACTGAAGCTTTCTTT. It encodes CASSPGTELNTEAFF. The full variable domain, with the rest looked up from reference TRBV7-9 and TRBJ1-1, is DTGVSQNPRHKITKRGQNVTFRCDPISEHNRLYWYRQTLGQGPEFLTYFQNEAQLEKSRLLSDRFSAERPKGSFSTLEIQRTEQGDSAMYLCASSPGTELNTEAFFGQGTRLTVV.

This clonotype has only a few counts. J is TRBJ2-7 and V is TRBV23-1; D not certain. TRBV23-1 belongs to the ORF category, with a function that is uncertain. The length of the CDR3 is 13 residues. Trimming pared 0 bases from V and 4 bases from J, leaving 7 bases between. The CDR3 bases are TGCGCCAGCAGTCAATCTAGAGCTTACGAGCAGTACTTC. Protein product: CASSQSRAYEQYF.

This clonotype was observed many times. This rearrangement joins TRBV5-5 to TRBJ2-1; 10 nucleotides match TRBD1. Trimming cost V 4 bases and J 8 bases; bases outside gene matches: 6. CDR3 length: 14 residues. Per germline, CDR1 SGHKS and CDR2 YYEKEE (reference sequence). CDR3 DNA: TGTGCCAGCAGCCCGGGACAGGGGAATGATGAGCAGTTCTTC. Protein sequence: CASSPGQGNDEQFF.